A selection of T cell receptor beta chains follows, all from one sample in a study of OX40 agonist ivuxolimab in advanced cancers. TCRdb keeps only in-frame clones here, not all; method: immunoSEQ multiplex PCR. Counted here are roughly 8,600 clones, under 85% occurring once; the ten biggest clones make up approximately 16%. The sample here was CD4+ or CD8+ T cells sorted from blood, taken in a trial of the OX40 agonist ivuxolimab. The origin of the receptors is an adult with an advanced solid tumor such as melanoma, head and neck, liver or kidney cancer. The CDR3 runs from the conserved cysteine through the conserved F or W. The order of the fields is D gene, J gene, V gene, clone size, CDR3 protein, CDR3 DNA. A D gene is named only where the DNA matches it firmly. Some rows have no size entry. The others give once, few or many, or a class for an expanded clone.

d_call: NA
j_call: TRBJ1-1
v_call: TRBV5-4
clone_size: NA
cdr3_aa: CASSLGAGEAFF
cdr3_nt: TGTGCCAGCAGCTTGGGGGCTGGGGAAGCTTTCTTT

d_call: NA
j_call: TRBJ2-4
v_call: TRBV4-1
clone_size: once
cdr3_aa: CASSPVTDGKNIQYF
cdr3_nt: TGCGCCAGCAGCCCCGTGACAGATGGCAAAAACATTCAGTACTTC

d_call: NA
j_call: TRBJ2-3
v_call: TRBV7-3
clone_size: NA
cdr3_aa: CASSLKGGGPPDTQYF
cdr3_nt: TGTGCCAGCAGCTTAAAGGGGGGGGGCCCCCCAGATACGCAGTATTTT

d_call: NA
j_call: TRBJ1-4
v_call: TRBV11-2
clone_size: NA
cdr3_aa: CASSLRFNEKLFF
cdr3_nt: TGTGCCAGCAGCTTACGTTTTAATGAAAAACTGTTTTTT

d_call: TRBD1
j_call: TRBJ2-7
v_call: TRBV6-5
clone_size: medium-sized
cdr3_aa: CASSYSRQGYEQYF
cdr3_nt: TGTGCCAGCAGTTACTCGCGACAGGGCTACGAGCAGTACTTC

d_call: NA
j_call: TRBJ1-5
v_call: TRBV19
clone_size: NA
cdr3_aa: CASNEGLGQPQHF
cdr3_nt: TGTGCCAGTAATGAGGGGCTAGGTCAGCCCCAGCATTTT

d_call: TRBD2
j_call: TRBJ2-5
v_call: TRBV10-3
clone_size: once
cdr3_aa: CAISFLTSREETQYF
cdr3_nt: TGTGCCATCAGTTTTTTGACTAGCCGCGAAGAGACCCAGTACTTC

d_call: NA
j_call: TRBJ1-2
v_call: TRBV4-3
clone_size: NA
cdr3_aa: CASSQTDYYGYTF
cdr3_nt: TGCGCCAGCAGCCAGACAGATTACTATGGCTACACCTTC

d_call: NA
j_call: TRBJ1-5
v_call: TRBV15
clone_size: few
cdr3_aa: CATAEGFHQPQHF
cdr3_nt: TGTGCCACCGCCGAGGGGTTCCATCAGCCCCAGCATTTT

d_call: TRBD1
j_call: TRBJ2-7
v_call: TRBV2
clone_size: NA
cdr3_aa: CASSEPQGASYEQYF
cdr3_nt: TGTGCCAGCAGTGAGCCTCAGGGGGCCTCCTACGAGCAGTACTTC

d_call: NA
j_call: TRBJ2-2
v_call: TRBV6-5
clone_size: NA
cdr3_aa: CASSYSGIYTGELFF
cdr3_nt: TGTGCCAGCAGTTATTCGGGGATATACACCGGGGAGCTGTTTTTT

d_call: NA
j_call: TRBJ1-2
v_call: TRBV9
clone_size: NA
cdr3_aa: CASSAGGGYTF
cdr3_nt: TGTGCCAGCAGCGCCGGGGGTGGCTACACCTTC

d_call: NA
j_call: TRBJ2-5
v_call: TRBV5-4
clone_size: NA
cdr3_aa: CASSLEGGAATQYF
cdr3_nt: TGTGCCAGCAGCTTGGAGGGCGGGGCGGCGACCCAGTACTTC

d_call: NA
j_call: TRBJ1-4
v_call: TRBV4-3
clone_size: NA
cdr3_aa: CASSQVGGAVNEKLFF
cdr3_nt: TGCGCCAGCAGCCAAGTTGGCGGTGCGGTTAATGAAAAACTGTTTTTT

d_call: NA
j_call: TRBJ1-1
v_call: TRBV6-4
clone_size: NA
cdr3_aa: CASSAQTNTEAFF
cdr3_nt: TGTGCCAGTTCGGCTCAGACGAACACTGAAGCTTTCTTT

d_call: NA
j_call: TRBJ2-3
v_call: TRBV7-9
clone_size: NA
cdr3_aa: CASSLLGGDTDTQYF
cdr3_nt: TGTGCCAGCAGCTTACTCGGGGGTGACACAGATACGCAGTATTTT

d_call: NA
j_call: TRBJ1-5
v_call: TRBV5-1
clone_size: NA
cdr3_aa: CASSLEPNQPQHF
cdr3_nt: TGCGCCAGCAGCTTGGAGCCAAATCAGCCCCAGCATTTT

d_call: TRBD2
j_call: TRBJ2-5
v_call: TRBV5-1
clone_size: NA
cdr3_aa: CASSFVAGGRETQYF
cdr3_nt: TGCGCCAGCAGCTTTGTAGCGGGGGGCCGAGAGACCCAGTACTTC

d_call: NA
j_call: TRBJ2-7
v_call: TRBV9
clone_size: NA
cdr3_aa: CASSDKAASYEQYF
cdr3_nt: TGTGCCAGCAGCGATAAAGCGGCCTCCTACGAGCAGTACTTC

d_call: NA
j_call: TRBJ2-7
v_call: TRBV7-9
clone_size: NA
cdr3_aa: CASSFGASYEQYF
cdr3_nt: TGTGCCAGCAGCTTCGGGGCCTCCTACGAGCAGTACTTC

d_call: TRBD2
j_call: TRBJ2-5
v_call: TRBV5-5
clone_size: NA
cdr3_aa: CASSQLAGAWDQYF
cdr3_nt: TGTGCCAGCAGCCAACTAGCGGGGGCCTGGGACCAGTACTTC

d_call: TRBD1
j_call: TRBJ1-6
v_call: TRBV9
clone_size: NA
cdr3_aa: CASSVVGDRVESPLHF
cdr3_nt: TGTGCCAGCAGCGTAGTAGGGGACAGGGTGGAATCACCCCTCCACTTT

d_call: NA
j_call: TRBJ1-2
v_call: TRBV15
clone_size: once
cdr3_aa: CATSRDPRYRDLYGYTF
cdr3_nt: TGTGCCACCAGCAGAGATCCGAGATATCGGGATCTCTATGGCTACACCTTC

d_call: TRBD1
j_call: TRBJ1-5
v_call: TRBV7-9
clone_size: once
cdr3_aa: CASSLVGDRGHQPQHF
cdr3_nt: TGTGCCAGCAGCTTAGTTGGGGACAGGGGTCATCAGCCCCAGCATTTT

d_call: NA
j_call: TRBJ2-3
v_call: TRBV6-1
clone_size: NA
cdr3_aa: CASSEWGDSTDTQYF
cdr3_nt: TGTGCCAGCAGTGAATGGGGGGATAGCACAGATACGCAGTATTTT

d_call: NA
j_call: TRBJ1-4
v_call: TRBV19
clone_size: NA
cdr3_aa: CASRDPLGVATNEKLFF
cdr3_nt: TGTGCCAGTAGGGACCCACTCGGGGTTGCAACTAATGAAAAACTGTTTTTT

d_call: NA
j_call: TRBJ2-1
v_call: TRBV5-4
clone_size: NA
cdr3_aa: CASSYQNIGVNEQFF
cdr3_nt: TGTGCCAGCAGCTACCAAAATATCGGGGTCAATGAGCAGTTCTTC

d_call: NA
j_call: TRBJ1-2
v_call: TRBV6-1
clone_size: NA
cdr3_aa: CASSEARAAGGYTF
cdr3_nt: TGTGCCAGCAGTGAAGCCCGGGCAGCGGGCGGCTACACCTTC

d_call: NA
j_call: TRBJ1-1
v_call: TRBV2
clone_size: NA
cdr3_aa: CASSVNRKGERRLAEAFF
cdr3_nt: TGTGCCAGCAGTGTCAATCGGAAGGGGGAGAGACGGCTGGCTGAAGCTTTCTTT

d_call: TRBD2
j_call: TRBJ2-7
v_call: TRBV5-4
clone_size: NA
cdr3_aa: CASSLAPGGGEQYF
cdr3_nt: TGTGCCAGCAGCTTGGCCCCGGGGGGTGGCGAGCAGTACTTC

d_call: TRBD1
j_call: TRBJ2-1
v_call: TRBV29-1
clone_size: NA
cdr3_aa: CSTDGQEYNEQFF
cdr3_nt: TGCAGCACTGACGGACAGGAGTACAATGAGCAGTTCTTC

d_call: NA
j_call: TRBJ1-5
v_call: TRBV19
clone_size: NA
cdr3_aa: CASSTPLRGQPQHF
cdr3_nt: TGTGCCAGTAGTACCCCCCTCCGAGGGCAGCCCCAGCATTTT

d_call: NA
j_call: TRBJ2-7
v_call: TRBV7-6
clone_size: NA
cdr3_aa: CASSLVGPDEQYF
cdr3_nt: TGTGCCAGCAGCTTAGTCGGACCGGACGAGCAGTACTTC